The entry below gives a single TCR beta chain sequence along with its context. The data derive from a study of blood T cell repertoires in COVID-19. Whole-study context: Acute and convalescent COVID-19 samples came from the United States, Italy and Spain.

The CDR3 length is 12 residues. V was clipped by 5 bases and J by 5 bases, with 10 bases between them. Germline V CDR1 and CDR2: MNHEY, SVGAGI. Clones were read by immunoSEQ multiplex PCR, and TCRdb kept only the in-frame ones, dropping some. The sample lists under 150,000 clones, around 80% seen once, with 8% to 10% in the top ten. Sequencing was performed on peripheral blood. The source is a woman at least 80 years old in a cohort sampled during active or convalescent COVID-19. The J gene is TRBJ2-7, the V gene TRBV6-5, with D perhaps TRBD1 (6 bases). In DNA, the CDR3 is TGTGCCAGCAGTACAGGGAACCACGAGCAGTACTTC. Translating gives CASSTGNHEQYF.